Reported below is one T cell receptor beta chain. The antigen this receptor binds is unknown. No qualities accompany the bases; no much larger clone lies one base away. Ends trimmed: V by 1 base, J by 6 bases; bases unmatched to a gene: 9. The CDR3 covers 16 residues, taking in both the cysteine and the phenylalanine. Just CDR3 DNA is preserved here, 48 bases in frame from base 1. Per the germline V gene, SGHVS is the CDR1 and FNYEAQ is the CDR2. This specimen's time point label, per the study, means: cycle 2 day 1 (C2D1) of nivolumab. Every trial patient had relapsed after autologous stem cell transplantation, and cohorts A, B and C differed in prior brentuximab vedotin exposure. The trial cohort included some 53 patients with relapsed/refractory classical Hodgkin lymphoma, and each patient had a best overall response of complete response, partial response or progressive disease. Trial patients were treated with single-agent nivolumab in the multi-cohort phase II CheckMate 205 trial. An independent review committee assessed best overall response by applying the 2007 International Working Group response criteria. Trial PBMCs were collected just before the start of nivolumab (C1D1) and during therapy at cycle 2 day 1 and cycle 4 day 1. After peripheral blood was drawn into 8 mL Vacutainer Cell Preparation Tubes, PBMCs were isolated by centrifugation and then cryopreserved.

This specimen belongs to a study of PD-1 blockade in classical Hodgkin lymphoma (TCRdb year 2020). Context from the whole study: Nivolumab dosing was 3 mg/kg intravenously every 2 weeks, continuing until either disease progression or unacceptable toxicity. The study used TCR beta sequencing and CyTOF to define a peripheral blood immune signature of response to PD-1 blockade in classical Hodgkin lymphoma. Overall study outcomes, separate from this receptor: The study was limited to a single clinical trial cohort, and causes of repertoire differences, possibly disease activity or prior therapy, remained undefined. Diversity was lower in patients who began nivolumab less than 1 year after ASCT, so these patients were left out of later analyses to avoid confounding by immune reconstitution. Trial patients achieving complete response had baseline diversity similar to newly diagnosed patients, whereas partial responders and progressors had significantly lower diversity. CD4+ but not CD8+ TCR diversity rose significantly by C4D1 (p=0.0027 vs p=0.16), most apparent in complete responders (p=0.02). Baseline TCR diversity was reported to be lower in newly diagnosed patients than in healthy donors and to be lower still in relapsed/refractory patients.

Genomic DNA was extracted with the Qiagen DNeasy kit from unsorted PBMCs and from negatively selected CD4+ and CD8+ fractions. TCR beta CDR3 regions were subjected to amplification by immunoSEQ multiplex PCR with primers that anneal to V and J segments. Amplification bias was minimized using a synthetic immune receptor repertoire, and residual bias was removed computationally after sequencing. The study's processing was this. Repertoire diversity was quantified as the Shannon entropy index using custom Python scripts. The unsorted, CD4+ and CD8+ repertoires were each analyzed separately, with the exception of combined analyses, where CD4+ and CD8+ sequences were merged in silico. Clonal expansion was defined as a frequency increase of at least 2-fold after treatment compared with C1D1, and clones undetected at baseline were assigned a pseudocount of 0.5. Clones with 0 or 1 copy at C1D1 were classified as singleton clones, and clones with 2 or more copies were classified as non-singleton clones. Clones expanded in unsorted samples were annotated as CD4+, CD8+ or unknown by matching protein sequences in sorted samples from the same patient. Wilcoxon tests were applied to paired samples to test diversity changes from C1D1 to C4D1. The clones in this table, taken by TCRdb from immuneACCESS, are in-frame only. Not every clone is retained; where verified, under half of the shortfall comes from an unresolved V gene, and the cause of the rest is unknown. V and J calls and clone size are given by that table; D and trimming were obtained from the DNA. This sample has approximately 19,000 clones in its table, and 70% to 80% of those were observed once. The ten largest clonotypes hold roughly 19% of the sample.

This sequence originates from a human donor with classical Hodgkin lymphoma. Recombination linked TRBV7-6 to TRBJ1-5, with 7 bases in between that match TRBD1. The sequencing here drew on peripheral blood mononuclear cells (PBMCs), taken before the second cycle of nivolumab. Read as DNA, the sequence is TGTGCCAGCAGCTTAGAAGTTTTTAGGGGGCGTCAGCCCCAGCATTTT. Its protein is CASSLEVFRGRQPQHF.